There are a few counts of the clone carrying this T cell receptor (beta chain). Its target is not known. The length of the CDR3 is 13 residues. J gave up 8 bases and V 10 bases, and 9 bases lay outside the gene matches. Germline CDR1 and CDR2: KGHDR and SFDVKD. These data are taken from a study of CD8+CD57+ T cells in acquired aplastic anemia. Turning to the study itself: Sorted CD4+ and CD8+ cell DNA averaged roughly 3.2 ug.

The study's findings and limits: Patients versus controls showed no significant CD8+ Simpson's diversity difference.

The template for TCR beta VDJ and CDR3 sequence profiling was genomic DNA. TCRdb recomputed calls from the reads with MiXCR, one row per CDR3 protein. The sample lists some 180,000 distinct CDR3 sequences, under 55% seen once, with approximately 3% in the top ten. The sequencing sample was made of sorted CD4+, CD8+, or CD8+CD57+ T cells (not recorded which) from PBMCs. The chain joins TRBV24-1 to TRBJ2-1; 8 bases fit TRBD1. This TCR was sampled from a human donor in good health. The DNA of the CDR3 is TGTGCCACGCGGGCAGGGGGCTTCTATGAGCAGTTCTTC. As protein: CATRAGGFYEQFF.